The sample holds one count of the clone carrying this TCR beta chain. The source of the sample is a study of shared clonotypes between healthy human individuals. Recent vaccinations or acute infections were absent in the healthy HIV-negative adult donors. This table comes from immunoSEQ multiplex PCR, and its TCRdb copy is limited to in-frame clones, with some not included. The table lists around 1 million clones, around three quarters of them singletons, with roughly 1.5% in the top ten. V lost 5 bases to trimming and J lost 4 bases; unmatched junction nucleotides: 5. The CDR3 totals 15 residues. The germline CDR1 and CDR2 sequences are SNHLY and FYNNEI.

Sequenced sample: memory CD4+ T cells sorted from blood. Described subset: CD45RA-negative fraction. This clonotype was obtained from a man aged 18 to 29 in good health. The V gene is TRBV2, the J gene TRBJ1-2, with 12 bases identical to TRBD1. The CDR3 here is CASSTGTGGLYGYTF. CDR3 bases: TGTGCCAGCAGTACCGGGACAGGGGGCCTCTATGGCTACACCTTC.